The 9 T cell receptor beta chains below were found in one sample sequenced in a study of cytomegalovirus exposure and HLA in healthy donors. The PCR was carried out with 60 Vbeta primers and 13 Jbeta primers. Generated by immunoSEQ multiplex PCR, the TCRdb table keeps only in-frame clones and is missing some. Of about 160,000 clones in the sample, approximately 80% are singletons; the top ten hold approximately 0.8%. The sequenced material came from PBMCs. These receptors originate from a woman between 18 and 30 years old in good health and CMV-seronegative.

V and J are TRBV5-1 and TRBJ2-5, with TRBD2 identical over 10 bases. Matching the DNA end better, TRBJ2-7 makes the J call doubtful. This CDR3 is 15 amino acids long. Germline V lookup: CDR1 SGHRS, CDR2 YFSETQ. The DNA of the CDR3 is TGCGCCAGCAGCTCTACCGGGACTAGCGTGTACGAGCAGTACTTC. Translated: CASSSTGTSVYEQYF.

The chain couples TRBV9 to TRBJ2-1; D perhaps matches TRBD2 (5 bases). The CDR3 totals 14 residues. Germline V lookup: CDR1 SGDLS, CDR2 YYNGEE. V was pared by 6 bases and J by 9 bases, with 19 bases between. This chain's CDR3 is CASNGGALHIEQFF. The CDR3 coding sequence is TGTGCCAGCAATGGAGGAGCTCTCCACATTGAGCAGTTCTTC.

The chain combines TRBV2 with TRBJ2-5; 8 bases are a match to TRBD1. Germline loops: CDR1 SNHLY, CDR2 FYNNEI. This CDR3 comprises 12 residues. The V gene end was trimmed by 7 bases and the J gene end by 3 bases; junction bases not matched to a gene: 1. DNA for the CDR3: TGTGCCAGCACACAGGGGGAAGAGACCCAGTACTTC. This codes for CASTQGEETQYF.

This clone was picked up a small number of times. The J gene is TRBJ2-1, the V gene TRBV6-4; 12 nucleotides agree with TRBD2. The CDR3 is made up of 20 amino acids. CDR1 is MRHNA, CDR2 SNTAGT, per germline. J gave up 3 bases and V 2 bases, and 14 bases lay outside the gene matches. Written as DNA, the CDR3 is TGTGCCAGCAGTGACCCATGGACTAGCGGGACCTTCATTGTCTACAATGAGCAGTTCTTC. Protein sequence: CASSDPWTSGTFIVYNEQFF.

J is TRBJ2-1 and V is TRBV13; the match to TRBD2 covers 11 bases. From germline, CDR1 is PRHDT and CDR2 FYEKMQ (reference sequence). Trimming took 5 bases from V and 6 from J; bases not matched to a gene: 6. The CDR3 extends over 15 amino acids. The CDR3 here is CASSEASGRFNEQFF. For the CDR3, the DNA is TGTGCCAGCAGCGAGGCTAGCGGGAGGTTCAATGAGCAGTTCTTC.

This sequence joins TRBV7-2 and TRBJ2-1, with 11 bases lining up with TRBD2. Per germline, CDR1 SGHTA and CDR2 FQGNSA. The trim removed 4 bases at V and 2 bases at J, leaving 10 bases unmatched. The CDR3 has 18 residues. The CDR3 protein is CASSSRSGRAQPYNEQFF. The CDR3 nucleotides read TGTGCCAGCAGCTCTCGTAGCGGGAGGGCCCAACCCTACAATGAGCAGTTCTTC.

The V gene is TRBV10-2, the J gene TRBJ1-4; the D gene is possibly TRBD1 (6 bases). The ends were cut back, 3 bases at V and 8 bases at J, with 10 bases in the middle. This CDR3 comprises 13 residues. Germline V gene data show CDR1 as WSHSY and CDR2 as SAAADI. This CDR3 reads CASSDPGHEKLFF. The CDR3 DNA is TGCGCCAGCAGTGACCCGGGACACGAAAAACTGTTTTTT.

This chain uses TRBV5-1 with TRBJ1-1; maybe TRBD1 (5 bases). The germline CDR1 and CDR2 sequences are SGHRS and YFSETQ. The CDR3 sequence is 13 residues long. Trimming took off 5 bases at V and 1 base at J, with 9 bases between the two ends. The CDR3 sequence: CASREGPNTEAFF. CDR3 nucleotide sequence: TGCGCCAGCAGGGAGGGGCCGAACACTGAAGCTTTCTTT.

This clone was detected once. The chain joins TRBV10-3 to TRBJ1-5, with 8 bases fitting TRBD1. This CDR3 region has 14 residues. V dropped 5 bases and J dropped 2; count of bases not matched to a gene: 2. CDR1 is ENHRY and CDR2 is SYGVKD in the germline V gene. For the CDR3, the DNA is TGTGCCATCAGTCCGGACAGGGGCAATCAGCCCCAGCATTTT. It codes for CAISPDRGNQPQHF.